This T cell receptor beta chain was recovered during a study of radiation and T cells in renal cell carcinoma. Sequencing used immunoSEQ multiplex PCR; TCRdb keeps in-frame clones, though not all of them. The sample holds 95,000 to 150,000 clones; 81% are singletons and the top ten take roughly 6.2%. The V gene end was trimmed by 6 bases and the J gene end by 4 bases; junction bases not matched to a gene: 9. This CDR3 is 15 amino acids long. CDR1 and CDR2 (germline): MNHEY, SVGAGI. This sample's time point: blood 2 weeks post-SBRT. As to treatment: 15 Gy SBRT to primary tumor, nephrectomy 4 weeks later.

The specimen was blood, collected from a patient whose treatment included radiotherapy and nephrectomy. The chain has TRBV6-5 and TRBJ1-2, with 9 bases fitting TRBD1. This sequence was found in a man aged 50 or older with renal cell carcinoma. As DNA, the CDR3 is TGTGCCAGCAGCCGACCGGGACAGGGTCCCTATGGCTACACCTTC. Translation gives CASSRPGQGPYGYTF.